A single sample is the source of the 30 T cell receptor beta chains below, sequenced in a study of blood T cell repertoires in COVID-19. The repertoire was sequenced with immunoSEQ multiplex PCR; TCRdb's copy has only in-frame clones and lacks some. The data contain 100,000 to 130,000 clones, around 90% of them seen just once; the ten biggest clones take up 4.5% to 5%. Sequencing was done on a sample of peripheral blood. Every receptor here comes from a man aged 40-49 years with active or convalescent COVID-19.

The rearrangement uses TRBV10-3 and TRBJ2-7; a possible D gene is TRBD2 (5 bases). Per the germline V gene, CDR1 is ENHRY and CDR2 is SYGVKD. The CDR3 is 16 amino acids. Trimming left V 6 bases short and J 0 bases short, with 18 bases between. The chain's CDR3 is CAISQGYGGGSYEQYF. DNA of the CDR3: TGTGCCATCAGCCAAGGCTATGGCGGAGGCTCCTACGAGCAGTACTTC.

A few counts support this clone. The chain joins TRBV6-5 to TRBJ1-1; TRBD1 might be the D (5 bases). Looked up from germline, CDR1 is MNHEY and CDR2 is SVGAGI. Trimming removed 6 bases from V and 1 base from J, with 12 bases in between. This CDR3 has 14 residues. The CDR3 sequence: CASSLQDANTEAFF. The CDR3 coding sequence is TGTGCCAGCAGCCTACAGGATGCGAACACTGAAGCTTTCTTT.

The chain recombines TRBV4-3 with TRBJ2-7; 7 nucleotides line up with TRBD2. The germline V gene has CDR1 LGHNA and CDR2 YSLEER. Trimming took 2 bases from V and 3 from J; bases not matched to a gene: 10. This CDR3 has 16 amino acids. The CDR3 protein is CASSQNPSGGSYEQYF. DNA for the CDR3: TGCGCCAGCAGCCAAAACCCTAGCGGAGGGAGCTACGAGCAGTACTTC.

This chain joins TRBV9 and TRBJ2-5; 9 bases match TRBD2. V gave up 0 bases and J gave up 0 bases; unmatched junction bases: 6. CDR3 length equals 17 residues. CDR1 and CDR2 (germline): SGDLS, YYNGEE. The CDR3 DNA sequence: TGTGCCAGCAGCGTAGGAGCGGGGGGATCAGACCAAGAGACCCAGTACTTC. Its translation is CASSVGAGGSDQETQYF.

This rearrangement joins TRBV9 to TRBJ2-7; possibly TRBD2 for D (5 bases). CDR3 size: 13 residues. V lost 3 bases to trimming and J lost 0 bases, with 7 bases between them. Looked up from germline, CDR1 is SGDLS and CDR2 is YYNGEE. CDR3 sequence reads: CASSGRSSYEQYF. CDR3 nucleotides: TGTGCCAGCAGCGGGAGGAGCTCCTACGAGCAGTACTTC.

The genes are TRBV5-1 and TRBJ2-7, with 7 bases fitting TRBD2. The CDR3 length is 16 residues. Germline CDR1 reads SGHRS; CDR2 reads YFSETQ. V was clipped by 0 bases and J by 3 bases; unmatched bases: 9. CDR3 sequence reads: CASSLAMASGYYEQYF. In DNA, the CDR3 is TGCGCCAGCAGCTTGGCGATGGCTAGCGGATACTACGAGCAGTACTTC.

J is TRBJ1-1 and V is TRBV28; D is possibly TRBD1 (5 bases). The ends were cut back, 4 bases at V and 0 bases at J, with 12 bases in the middle. The CDR3 has 15 residues. Looked up from germline, CDR1 is MDHEN and CDR2 is SYDVKM. The CDR3 region is CASSWGGGMNTEAFF. CDR3 sequence (DNA): TGTGCCAGCAGTTGGGGTGGGGGGATGAACACTGAAGCTTTCTTT. The full variable domain, rest sourced from reference TRBV28 and TRBJ1-1, is DVKVTQSSRYLVKRTGEKVFLECVQDMDHENMFWYRQDPGLGLRLIYFSYDVKMKEKGDIPEGYSVSREKKERFSLILESASTNQTSMYLCASSWGGGMNTEAFFGQGTRLTVV.

V gene TRBV30 combines with J gene TRBJ2-3, with D possibly being TRBD1 (5 bases). Germline V gene data show CDR1 as GTSNPN and CDR2 as SVGIG (reference sequence). Trimming stripped 4 bases from V and 7 bases from J, with 9 bases between. The CDR3 extends over 11 amino acids. DNA for the CDR3: TGTGCCTGGACAGGGCTCTATACGCAGTATTTT. Amino acid sequence: CAWTGLYTQYF.

This clone was counted between two and nine times. The rearrangement links TRBV11-2 to TRBJ1-1, with TRBD1 matching 7 bases. In germline, CDR1 is SGHAT, CDR2 FQNNGV. After removal of 5 bases from V and 8 bases from J, the junction contained 5 bases not matched to a gene. This CDR3 has 12 amino acids. The CDR3 DNA sequence: TGTGCCAGCAGCGACAGGGTAATAGAAGCTTTCTTT. It yields the protein CASSDRVIEAFF.

The V gene is TRBV7-3, the J gene TRBJ1-1, with 8 bases aligning to TRBD1. CDR1 and CDR2 (germline): SGHTA, FQGTGA. The V and J ends lost 3 bases and 1 base, in that order; junction bases with no gene match: 1. The CDR3 runs 14 residues. The CDR3 sequence: CASSFGQGNTEAFF. Here the CDR3 DNA reads TGTGCCAGCAGCTTTGGACAGGGGAACACTGAAGCTTTCTTT.

The sample holds one count of this clone. The chain has TRBV27 and TRBJ2-7; tentatively, D is TRBD2 (7 bases). The CDR3 extends over 15 amino acids. Germline CDR1 MNHEY, CDR2 SMNVEV (reference sequence). Trimming removed 7 bases from V and 2 bases from J, with 18 bases in between. The CDR3 loop is CASTLMGGGPYEQYF. The CDR3 DNA reads TGTGCCAGCACCCTAATGGGCGGGGGCCCCTACGAGCAGTACTTC.

The rearrangement links TRBV30 to TRBJ2-1; 9 nucleotides match TRBD2. After removal of 1 base from V and 8 bases from J, the junction contained 3 bases not matched to a gene. Germline CDR1 and CDR2: GTSNPN and SVGIG (reference sequence). This CDR3 region has 13 residues. For the CDR3, the DNA is TGTGCCTGGAGTGGCGGGAGGGCCCATGAGCAGTTCTTC. This encodes CAWSGGRAHEQFF.

The CDR3 sequence is CSVSQGTNTGELFF. DNA of the CDR3: TGCAGCGTATCTCAGGGAACGAACACCGGGGAGCTGTTTTTT. This chain connects TRBV29-1 to TRBJ2-2; possible D gene TRBD1, 5 bases. The germline CDR1 and CDR2 sequences are SQVTM and ANQGSEA. The CDR3 runs 14 residues. V lost 6 bases, J lost 0 bases, and 11 bases lay in between.

J is TRBJ2-5 and V is TRBV6-2 or TRBV6-3; possibly TRBD2 for D (6 bases). The CDR3 length is 15 residues. The V and J ends lost 2 bases and 5 bases respectively, with 15 bases between them. In germline, CDR1 is MNHEY, CDR2 SVGEGT. The CDR3 here is CASSYQKTSAETQYF. CDR3 DNA: TGTGCCAGCAGTTACCAAAAGACTAGTGCGGAGACCCAGTACTTC.

The CDR3 here is CASSSGQPFSTDTQYF. The CDR3 DNA sequence: TGTGCCAGCAGCTCAGGCCAGCCCTTTTCCACAGATACGCAGTATTTT. The V and J genes are TRBV9 and TRBJ2-3, with D uncertain. Germline lookup yields CDR1 SGDLS and CDR2 YYNGEE. The CDR3 sequence is 16 residues long. Between the trimmed V and J ends, which lost 4 bases and 2 bases, there was a span of 17 bases.

The J gene is TRBJ2-5, the V gene TRBV5-6; D is uncertain. The CDR3 sequence is 13 residues long. Trimming pared 4 bases from V and 2 bases from J, leaving 9 bases between. Germline V lookup: CDR1 SGHDT, CDR2 YYEEEE. In DNA form, the CDR3 reads TGTGCCAGCAGCATACGTAGACAAGAGACCCAGTACTTC. Translated, it gives CASSIRRQETQYF.

V and J are TRBV3-1 (or the pseudogene TRBV3-2) and TRBJ2-2; 12 nucleotides line up with TRBD2. Unmatched junction bases numbered 3, after V lost 2 bases and J lost 5 bases. The CDR3 totals 16 residues. CDR1 is LGHDT and CDR2 is YNNKEL in the germline V gene (reference sequence). The CDR3 reads CASSQRLAGGTGELFF. Here the CDR3 DNA reads TGTGCCAGCAGCCAACGGCTAGCGGGAGGGACCGGGGAGCTGTTTTTT.

This clone showed up just once. The CDR3 DNA is TGCGCCAGCAGCTTGGTGGCAGGAACCACCCAAGAGACCCAGTACTTC. Translating gives CASSLVAGTTQETQYF. V gene TRBV5-1 combines with J gene TRBJ2-5; no clear D. The V gene lost 0 bases and the J gene lost 1 base, with 13 bases spanning the gap. The CDR3 runs 16 residues. Germline V lookup: CDR1 SGHRS, CDR2 YFSETQ.

The genes are TRBV19 and TRBJ2-7; D call uncertain. Between the trimmed V and J ends, which lost 5 bases and 2 bases, there was a span of 4 bases. The CDR3 extends over 11 amino acids. From germline, CDR1 is LNHDA and CDR2 SQIVND (reference sequence). The CDR3 protein is CASSSAYEQYF. CDR3 DNA sequence: TGTGCCAGTAGTTCAGCCTACGAGCAGTACTTC.

The rearrangement uses TRBV3-1 (or the pseudogene TRBV3-2) and TRBJ2-7, with D possibly being TRBD1 (5 bases). In germline, CDR1 is LGHDT, CDR2 YNNKEL (reference sequence). With 1 base removed from V and 3 bases from J, the gap between germline ends came to 13 bases. This CDR3 has 15 residues. The DNA of the CDR3 is TGTGCCAGCAGCCAAGGCGATGGGGCAGACTACGAGCAGTACTTC. This codes for CASSQGDGADYEQYF.

V is TRBV27 and J is TRBJ1-1; a possible D gene is TRBD1 (5 bases). V was cut by 2 bases and J by 3 bases, with 7 bases left in between. The germline CDR1 and CDR2 sequences are MNHEY and SMNVEV (reference sequence). The CDR3 has 13 amino acids. The CDR3 coding sequence is TGTGCCAGCAGTTTAGGGGGGGACACTGAAGCTTTCTTT. Amino acids: CASSLGGDTEAFF.

The rearrangement uses TRBV4-1 and TRBJ1-1; D might be TRBD1 (5 bases). The CDR3 runs to 15 residues. V was trimmed by 4 bases and J by 8 bases, leaving 20 bases between them. CDR1 and CDR2 from the germline V gene are MGHRA and YSYEKL. The CDR3 nucleotides are TGCGCCAGCAGCCCCGCGTCACGGGGGATTGGGGAAGCTTTCTTT. It specifies CASSPASRGIGEAFF.

The chain recombines TRBV28 with TRBJ1-2; no definite D call. Between the trimmed V and J ends, which lost 3 bases and 4 bases, there was a span of 12 bases. This CDR3 has 14 amino acids. Per germline, CDR1 MDHEN and CDR2 SYDVKM. The CDR3 loop reads CASSFSPGLYGYTF. The DNA of the CDR3 is TGTGCCAGCAGTTTCTCCCCTGGCCTCTATGGCTACACCTTC.

The chain joins TRBV5-4 to TRBJ2-5, with TRBD1 matching 9 bases. The CDR3 consists of 15 residues. Germline V gives CDR1 SGHNT, CDR2 YYREEE (reference sequence). V was clipped by 5 bases and J by 4 bases; unmatched bases: 9. Here the CDR3 DNA reads TGTGCCAGCAGTTTTCCGACAGGGGGGTCAGAGACCCAGTACTTC. Its protein product is CASSFPTGGSETQYF.

J is TRBJ2-1 and V is TRBV3-1 (or the pseudogene TRBV3-2); 9 bases agree with TRBD2. The trim removed 1 base at V and 6 bases at J, leaving 4 bases unmatched. Germline CDR1 and CDR2: LGHDT and YNNKEL (reference sequence). The CDR3 contains 15 residues. The CDR3 bases are TGTGCCAGCAGCCAAGGGTCTAGCGGGATCAATGAGCAGTTCTTC. Its translation: CASSQGSSGINEQFF.

This sequence joins TRBV30 and TRBJ2-5; TRBD1 aligns across 7 bases. Germline V gene sequence: CDR1 GTSNPN, CDR2 SVGIG (reference sequence). Trimming at V came to 4 bases and at J to 4 bases, leaving 12 bases not matched to a gene. This CDR3 is built from 15 residues. CDR3 sequence (DNA): TGTGCCTGGACCCGATCAGGGACAGTTGCAGAGACCCAGTACTTC. This gives the protein CAWTRSGTVAETQYF. The whole variable domain, filled in from reference TRBV30 and TRBJ2-5, reads SQTIHQWPATLVQPVGSPLSLECTVEGTSNPNLYWYRQAAGRGLQLLFYSVGIGQISSEVPQNLSASRPQDRQFILSSKKLLLSDSGFYLCAWTRSGTVAETQYFGPGTRLLVL.

V is TRBV4-1 and J is TRBJ2-1; 14 bases align to TRBD2. J gave up 9 bases and V 4 bases, and 5 bases lay outside the gene matches. This CDR3 comprises 15 residues. Per the germline V gene, CDR1 is MGHRA and CDR2 is YSYEKL. CDR3 loop: CASSRGLAGVGEQFF. In DNA form, the CDR3 reads TGCGCCAGCAGCCGGGGACTAGCGGGAGTTGGTGAGCAGTTCTTC.

For this clone: The identical CDR3 is also encoded by other nucleotide sequences in the sample. The rearrangement uses TRBV9 and TRBJ2-7, with unresolved D. Trimming removed 2 bases from V and 3 bases from J, with 9 bases in between. The CDR3 sequence is 13 residues long. Germline V gene lookup returns CDR1 SGDLS and CDR2 YYNGEE. The CDR3 sequence is CASSVSTGYEQYF. The CDR3 DNA follows: TGTGCCAGCAGCGTCTCCACGGGCTACGAGCAGTACTTC.

V usage is TRBV25-1 and J usage is TRBJ2-3; the match to TRBD2 covers 12 bases. Losses at the gene ends were 4 bases for V and 6 bases for J; bases not matched to a gene: 8. Germline V gene lookup returns CDR1 MGHDK and CDR2 SYGVNS. The CDR3 extends over 16 amino acids. The CDR3 loop reads CASSAPLAGGADTQYF. CDR3 bases: TGTGCCAGCAGTGCTCCACTAGCGGGAGGAGCGGATACGCAGTATTTT.

This chain uses TRBV18 with TRBJ1-3; D gene ambiguous. V lost 2 bases and J lost 0, with 8 bases in between. Germline CDR1 KGHSH, CDR2 LQKENI. The CDR3 length is 15 residues. The CDR3 region has the DNA TGTGCCAGCTCACCATCCAGAAGCTCTGGAAACACCATATATTTT. Its translation is CASSPSRSSGNTIYF. The whole variable domain, filled in from reference TRBV18 and TRBJ1-3, reads NAGVMQNPRHLVRRRGQEARLRCSPMKGHSHVYWYRQLPEEGLKFMVYLQKENIIDESGMPKERFSAEFPKEGPSILRIQQVVRGDSAAYFCASSPSRSSGNTIYFGEGSWLTVV.